This T cell receptor (beta chain) comes out of a study of T cells in Graves' hyperthyroidism and ophthalmopathy. The investigators amplified TCR beta CDR3 regions from RNA transcripts. First-round RT-PCR targeting the TCR CDR3 was performed with the HTBI primer set. TCRdb used MiXCR to reprocess the multiplex PCR reads, holding one entry per CDR3 protein. The sample shows around 500,000 distinct CDR3 sequences, around 15% of them seen only once. The CDR3 consists of 15 residues. The V gene's germline CDR1 is MNHNS and CDR2 SASEGT. The ends lost 5 bases at V and 8 bases at J; junction bases unmatched: 10. For ophthalmopathy patients, the Clinical Activity Score was at least 3 and the NOSPECS grade at least 4; duration was under 3 months. This clonotype was detected ten times or more.

Sequencing used blood. The chain joins TRBV6-1 to TRBJ1-2, with TRBD1 identical over 11 bases. The TCR sequence derives from a woman in her twenties or thirties with Graves' ophthalmopathy. CDR3 sequence reads: CASSSYGQGAKGYTF. As DNA, the CDR3 is TGTGCCAGCAGTTCCTATGGACAGGGGGCGAAGGGCTACACCTTC.